The next 8 T cell receptor beta chains were all read from a single sample in a study of glioma-infiltrating T cells. TCR alpha and beta CDR3 regions were amplified from RNA using iRepertoire nested multiplex PCR. TCRdb reprocessed the multiplex PCR reads via MiXCR and lists one record per CDR3 protein. In the table there are around 90,000 distinct CDR3 sequences, 35% to 45% of which are singletons. Specimen: glioma tissue, nonneoplastic brain tissue, or PBMCs (not recorded which). These receptor sequences come from a human donor with low-grade glioma or glioblastoma, undergoing nonglioma brain surgery, or in good health (not recorded which).

As regards this clonotype: A much larger clone lies one base from this, so it may be a read error. The rearrangement uses TRBV7-2 and TRBJ2-7; 7 bases align to TRBD2. Germline CDR1 SGHTA, CDR2 FQGNSA. The V and J ends lost 2 bases and 3 bases, in that order; junction bases with no gene match: 4. This CDR3 is built from 14 residues. CDR3: CASSLSAGDYEQYF. CDR3 DNA sequence: TGTGCCAGCAGCTTATCGGCGGGAGACTACGAGCAGTACTTC.

This clonotype was observed many times. The J gene is TRBJ2-3, the V gene TRBV6-2 or TRBV6-3, with 7 bases matching TRBD2. The CDR3 runs to 15 residues. V was clipped by 5 bases and J by 9 bases; unmatched bases: 14. CDR1 is MNHEY, CDR2 SVGEGT, per germline. The CDR3 spells CASSGDYREYRTQYF. CDR3 nucleotides: TGTGCCAGCAGTGGGGACTACCGGGAATATCGGACGCAGTATTTT.

Points on this clonotype: A much larger clone lies a single base off, so this may be a read error. The chain employs TRBV29-1 and TRBJ2-7, with TRBD1 identical over 9 bases. This CDR3 region has 13 residues. Per germline, CDR1 SQVTM and CDR2 ANQGSEA. The CDR3, as DNA: TGCAGAGGGGGGACAGGGAAGGGCTACGAGCAGTACTTC. Protein sequence: CRGGTGKGYEQYF.

Worth noting for this clonotype: At one boundary the junction diverges from the germline segment, which might be a read error. In DNA, the CDR3 is TGTGCCAGCAGAGATCGGGACAGGATAAGTGAAGCTTCCTTT. Protein: CASRDRDRISEASF. The chain joins TRBV6-1 to TRBJ1-1, with TRBD1 identical over 8 bases. CDR3 size: 14 residues. Germline V gene sequence: CDR1 MNHNS, CDR2 SASEGT.

Many counts were recorded for this clonotype. The chain carries TRBV19 and TRBJ2-2; D may be TRBD1 or TRBD2 (5 bases each). Germline V CDR1 and CDR2: LNHDA, SQIVND (reference sequence). CDR3 length equals 17 residues. Trimming took 6 bases from V and 3 from J, leaving 20 bases between them. The CDR3 bases are TGTGCCAGTAGCCCCCGACCGGGACCCACGTACACCGGGGAGCTGTTTTTT. Its protein product is CASSPRPGPTYTGELFF.

This chain connects TRBV3-1 to TRBJ1-1; D is perhaps TRBD1 (5 bases). CDR3 length: 14 amino acids. Germline CDR1 is LGHDT and CDR2 is YNNKEL (reference sequence). V lost 7 bases and J lost 8, with 20 bases in between. The chain's CDR3 is CASNPNRLGTEAFF. DNA for the CDR3: TGTGCCAGCAATCCTAACAGGCTGGGGACCGAAGCTTTCTTT.

This clonotype has ten or more counts. The V and J genes are TRBV20-1 and TRBJ1-1; D ambiguous. The CDR3 contains 15 residues. Germline CDR1 is DFQATT and CDR2 is SNEGSKA (reference sequence). V dropped 0 bases and J dropped 4 bases, with 15 bases sitting between them. The CDR3 DNA reads as TGCAGTGCTAGAGATTTATCTGGGGTGGGCACTGAAGCTTTCTTT. Translating gives CSARDLSGVGTEAFF.

Concerning this clonotype: It is unclear where the CDR3 begins or ends on the DNA, so no DNA is shown, and the CDR3 is as TCRdb lists it. The rearrangement uses TRBV20-1 and TRBJ1-2; the table's D call, TRBD1, was not checked against the DNA. Per the germline V gene, CDR1 is DFQATT and CDR2 is SNEGSKA (reference sequence). The CDR3 is 12 residues long, ends included. Here the CDR3 reads CSAPGSYYCYTF.